This passage covers 32 T cell receptor beta chains from one sample sequenced in a study of beta chain features in type 1 diabetes. Overall study results and limits: Across all four CD4+ subsets, people with type 1 diabetes showed modestly shorter TCRB CDR3s.

All of the isolated RNA was reverse transcribed, so expressed TCRB transcripts were sequenced. The assay was immunoSEQ multiplex PCR, and TCRdb's table has in-frame clones only and misses some. Of under 200,000 clones listed, approximately 9% were seen once; the top ten hold approximately 0.54%. No antigens are known for them. Material for sequencing was central memory CD4+ T cells from blood. Receptor source: a woman between 18 and 29 years old with type 1 diabetes.

The rearrangement uses TRBV7-9 and TRBJ1-1, with a weak D call TRBD1 (5 bases). The CDR3 extends over 14 amino acids. Germline values: CDR1 SEHNR, CDR2 FQNEAQ (reference sequence). Trimming took off 1 base at V and 1 base at J, with 7 bases between the two ends. CDR3 coding DNA: TGTGCCAGCAGCTTAGACGGACAGAACACTGAAGCTTTCTTT. Translated: CASSLDGQNTEAFF. The full variable domain, with the rest looked up from reference TRBV7-9 and TRBJ1-1, is DTGVSQNPRHKITKRGQNVTFRCDPISEHNRLYWYRQTLGQGPEFLTYFQNEAQLEKSRLLSDRFSAERPKGSFSTLEIQRTEQGDSAMYLCASSLDGQNTEAFFGQGTRLTVV.

Details on this clone: A read error may account for a junction end that differs from germline. CDR3 sequence (DNA): TGTGCCAGCACTTCGGACAGACGTACGTCCTTC. Its protein is CASTSDRRTSF. The genes are TRBV2 and TRBJ2-7; D might be TRBD1 (6 bases). CDR1 is SNHLY, CDR2 FYNNEI, per germline. The CDR3 is 11 residues long.

This sequence joins TRBV19 and TRBJ1-5; 8 bases fit TRBD1. Per the germline V gene, CDR1 is LNHDA and CDR2 is SQIVND (reference sequence). The ends lost 4 bases at V and 3 bases at J; junction bases unmatched: 8. There are 16 residues in the CDR3. The CDR3 sequence is CASSTTGGTFNQPQHF. CDR3 in DNA: TGTGCCAGTAGTACCACAGGGGGGACTTTCAATCAGCCCCAGCATTTT.

The chain links TRBV4-2 to TRBJ2-1; maybe TRBD1 (5 bases). V gave up 4 bases and J gave up 7 bases, with 14 bases separating them. The CDR3 loop spans 14 amino acids. CDR1 LGHNA and CDR2 YNFKEQ come from the germline V gene. CDR3 in DNA: TGTGCCAGCAGCCCCTACCGGGCAGGGAATGAGCAGTTCTTC. Its protein product is CASSPYRAGNEQFF.

The sample holds a few counts of this clone. The chain has TRBV6-6 and TRBJ2-2; D perhaps matches TRBD1 (5 bases). The CDR3 contains 13 residues. Germline-derived CDR1 and CDR2 are MNHNY and SVGAGI (reference sequence). The ends were cut back, 7 bases at V and 5 bases at J, with 11 bases in the middle. CDR3 amino acids: CASITGTTGELFF. The CDR3 DNA reads TGTGCCAGCATAACAGGCACTACCGGGGAGCTGTTTTTT.

This clone has just a few counts. The rearrangement joins TRBV13 to TRBJ1-2, with no clear D. Trimming cost V 0 bases and J 2 bases, with 7 bases left between them. Germline V gene lookup returns CDR1 PRHDT and CDR2 FYEKMQ (reference sequence). The CDR3 covers 14 residues. The CDR3 sequence: CASSLGRGNYGYTF. CDR3 sequence (DNA): TGTGCCAGCAGCTTAGGCCGAGGGAACTATGGCTACACCTTC.

The rearrangement links TRBV11-3 to TRBJ1-1; 9 nucleotides line up with TRBD1. Germline V gives CDR1 SGHNT, CDR2 YENEEA. With 7 bases clipped from V and 3 bases from J, the junction kept 6 bases outside the gene matches. The CDR3 runs to 14 residues. The chain's CDR3 is CASNIRTGDTEAFF. The CDR3 coding sequence is TGTGCCAGCAACATCCGGACAGGGGACACTGAAGCTTTCTTT.

CDR3 coding DNA: TGTGCCAGCAGCTTGGGCGGGACAGGGACCAATTCACCCCTCCACTTT. Amino acids: CASSLGGTGTNSPLHF. The chain joins TRBV7-9 to TRBJ1-6; 9 positions match TRBD1. Germline trimming cut 3 bases from V and 7 bases from J; bases unmatched to any gene: 7. Germline loops: CDR1 SEHNR, CDR2 FQNEAQ (reference sequence). This CDR3 spans 16 amino acids.

V usage is TRBV25-1 and J usage is TRBJ2-3, with 7 bases identical to TRBD1. V gave up 10 bases and J gave up 4 bases; unmatched junction bases: 8. Germline-derived CDR1 and CDR2 are MGHDK and SYGVNS. The CDR3 sequence is 13 residues long. The CDR3 loop is CATSTGWSDTQYF. In DNA, the CDR3 is TGTGCCACCTCGACAGGGTGGTCAGATACGCAGTATTTT.

This clone appeared a few times. The chain uses TRBV4-3 and TRBJ2-7; D might be TRBD1 (5 bases). Per the germline V gene, CDR1 is LGHNA and CDR2 is YSLEER. The CDR3 is 15 residues long. Trimming stripped 4 bases from V and 5 bases from J, with 18 bases between. The CDR3 is CASSPEWQGGHEQYF. The CDR3 coding sequence is TGCGCCAGCAGCCCGGAATGGCAGGGCGGCCACGAGCAGTACTTC.

This clone was detected a few times. The CDR3 nucleotides are TGTGCCAGCAGGGGGGGGCGGTCCCAAGAGACCCAGTACTTC. Its protein is CASRGGRSQETQYF. V is TRBV25-1 and J is TRBJ2-5; perhaps TRBD2 as D (7 bases). V lost 6 bases and J lost 1, with 12 bases in between. This CDR3 spans 14 amino acids. Germline CDR1 and CDR2: MGHDK and SYGVNS.

The gene calls are TRBV5-1 and TRBJ2-1; possibly TRBD2 for D (6 bases). Looked up from germline, CDR1 is SGHRS and CDR2 is YFSETQ. The CDR3 contains 15 residues. V dropped 7 bases and J dropped 0 bases, with 14 bases sitting between them. The CDR3 DNA sequence: TGCGCCAGCGCCCCGGGGAGGAGCTCCTACAATGAGCAGTTCTTC. Its protein is CASAPGRSSYNEQFF.

This clone was counted only a few times. This chain connects TRBV19 to TRBJ2-1; D gene unclear. The V gene lost 8 bases and the J gene lost 1 base, with 15 bases spanning the gap. Germline-derived CDR1 and CDR2 are LNHDA and SQIVND (reference sequence). The CDR3 extends over 15 amino acids. This chain's CDR3 is CASATGFGSYNEQFF. The DNA of the CDR3 is TGTGCCAGTGCCACCGGATTCGGGTCCTACAATGAGCAGTTCTTC.

This clone occurred a few times. This sequence joins TRBV5-1 and TRBJ2-1; D may be TRBD2 (6 bases). Per the germline V gene, CDR1 is SGHRS and CDR2 is YFSETQ. This CDR3 comprises 15 residues. V shed 6 bases and J shed 1 base, with 14 bases lying between them. The CDR3 reads CASTTIAESYNEQFF. As DNA, the CDR3 is TGCGCCAGCACTACAATAGCGGAATCCTACAATGAGCAGTTCTTC. The complete variable domain, with remaining parts taken from reference TRBV5-1 and TRBJ2-1, reads KAGVTQTPRYLIKTRGQQVTLSCSPISGHRSVSWYQQTPGQGLQFLFEYFSETQRNKGNFPGRFSGRQFSNSRSEMNVSTLELGDSALYLCASTTIAESYNEQFFGPGTRLTVL.

The gene calls are TRBV6-1 and TRBJ2-7, with TRBD2 matching 9 bases. The germline V gene encodes CDR1 MNHNS and CDR2 SASEGT. Trimming at V came to 7 bases and at J to 4 bases, leaving 5 bases not matched to a gene. The CDR3 has 13 residues. As DNA, the CDR3 is TGTGCCAGCACGGTAGCGGGAGCATACGAGCAGTACTTC. Translated: CASTVAGAYEQYF.

This clone has more than one count but fewer than ten. V and J are TRBV28 and TRBJ2-6; possibly TRBD2 for D (5 bases). CDR1 is MDHEN, CDR2 SYDVKM, per germline. V was trimmed by 3 bases and J by 0 bases, leaving 6 bases between them. The CDR3 sequence is 15 residues long. The CDR3 reads CASSFRGSGANVLTF. The CDR3 DNA reads as TGTGCCAGCAGTTTCCGGGGCTCTGGGGCCAACGTCCTGACTTTC.

This clone occurred a few times. Its ends do not fully match the called genes, so a read error is possible. V gene TRBV7-7 combines with J gene TRBJ2-1, with D possibly being TRBD2 (6 bases). The germline gives CDR1 SSHAT, CDR2 FNYEAQ (reference sequence). The CDR3 covers 15 residues. CDR3 DNA: TGTGCTAGCAGCTTAACGGCTAGCGTAGGCGGTGAGCAGTTCTTC. It yields the protein CASSLTASVGGEQFF.

This clone came up a few times. CDR3 DNA sequence: TGTGCCAGCAGACAAGATGGGAACACTGAAGCTTTCTTT. It specifies CASRQDGNTEAFF. The rearrangement uses TRBV2 and TRBJ1-1; no clear D. This CDR3 has 13 amino acids. The ends were cut back, 6 bases at V and 1 base at J, with 9 bases in the middle. Germline V gene sequence: CDR1 SNHLY, CDR2 FYNNEI.

This clone was counted between two and nine times. The rearrangement joins TRBV28 to TRBJ2-5; tentatively, D is TRBD2 (5 bases). TRBJ2-7 explains the end of the DNA better; the J call may be wrong. From germline, CDR1 is MDHEN and CDR2 SYDVKM. The CDR3 runs to 12 residues. CDR3 amino acids: CASSRYGNEQYF. The CDR3 DNA reads as TGTGCCAGCAGTCGATACGGGAACGAGCAGTACTTC.

V gene TRBV18 combines with J gene TRBJ1-3; 7 nucleotides line up with TRBD1. This CDR3 region has 15 residues. Germline V CDR1 and CDR2: KGHSH, LQKENI. The junction had 2 bases not matched to a gene; V was cut back by 3 bases and J by 0 bases. CDR3 nucleotides: TGTGCCAGCTCACCGGACAGGAACTCTGGAAACACCATATATTTT. Encoded protein: CASSPDRNSGNTIYF.

This clone was found a few times. The chain combines TRBV2 with TRBJ2-7; D is possibly TRBD2 (5 bases). The ends were cut back, 7 bases at V and 5 bases at J, with 9 bases in the middle. The CDR3 length is 11 residues. The germline V gene has CDR1 SNHLY and CDR2 FYNNEI. The CDR3 region is CASTSKDEQYF. For the CDR3, the DNA is TGTGCCAGCACTAGCAAGGACGAGCAGTACTTC. Together with reference TRBV2 and TRBJ2-7, the CDR3 gives the full variable domain: EPEVTQTPSHQVTQMGQEVILRCVPISNHLYFYWYRQILGQKVEFLVSFYNNEISEKSEIFDDQFSVERPDGSNFTLKIRSTKLEDSAMYFCASTSKDEQYFGPGTRLTVT.

The rearrangement joins TRBV7-2 to TRBJ2-5; 10 bases are a match to TRBD1. V was clipped by 5 bases and J by 6 bases; unmatched bases: 3. Germline CDR1 and CDR2: SGHTA and FQGNSA. The CDR3 loop spans 13 amino acids. CDR3 in amino acids: CASSKDRGKTQYF. CDR3 bases: TGTGCCAGCAGCAAGGACAGGGGGAAGACCCAGTACTTC.

V gene TRBV9 combines with J gene TRBJ2-7; TRBD2 matches 7 bases. Germline V gene lookup returns CDR1 SGDLS and CDR2 YYNGEE. The CDR3 extends over 15 amino acids. The J segment lost 6 bases and the V segment lost 3 bases, leaving 12 bases of the junction unmatched. The CDR3 nucleotides are TGTGCCAGCAGCGCCCAAATCGGACTAGAGGGCGAGCAGTACTTC. This sequence encodes CASSAQIGLEGEQYF.

The table lists this clone with a few counts. V and J are TRBV4-3 and TRBJ1-6; no clear D gene. The CDR3 length is 16 residues. Trimming cost V 0 bases and J 9 bases, with 15 bases left between them. Germline assignment: CDR1 LGHNA and CDR2 YSLEER. For the CDR3, the DNA is TGCGCCAGCAGCCAAGATTTAACCGTACGGGGTTCACCCCTCCACTTT. Protein sequence: CASSQDLTVRGSPLHF.

The V and J genes are TRBV11-2 and TRBJ2-7; D ambiguous. With 1 base removed from V and 6 bases from J, the gap between germline ends came to 16 bases. The CDR3 is made up of 15 amino acids. Per germline, CDR1 SGHAT and CDR2 FQNNGV. CDR3: CASSLVSNYFFEQYF. DNA for the CDR3: TGTGCCAGCAGCTTAGTCTCTAACTATTTCTTCGAGCAGTACTTC. Using reference TRBV11-2 and TRBJ2-7 for the parts outside the CDR3, the full variable domain is EAGVAQSPRYKIIEKRQSVAFWCNPISGHATLYWYQQILGQGPKLLIQFQNNGVVDDSQLPKDRFSAERLKGVDSTLKIQPAKLEDSAVYLCASSLVSNYFFEQYFGPGTRLTVT.

This chain joins TRBV27 and TRBJ2-2, with unresolved D. In germline, CDR1 is MNHEY, CDR2 SMNVEV (reference sequence). Trimming removed 2 bases from V and 7 bases from J, with 8 bases in between. The CDR3 covers 13 residues. CDR3 nucleotides: TGTGCCAGCAGTTTAGAGGTTCGCGGGGAGCTGTTTTTT. Amino acids: CASSLEVRGELFF.

This clone has a handful of counts. V is TRBV6-6 and J is TRBJ2-3; D not certain. V was pared by 8 bases and J by 0 bases, with 18 bases between. This CDR3 comprises 16 residues. Per germline, CDR1 MNHNY and CDR2 SVGAGI (reference sequence). CDR3 coding DNA: TGTGCCAGCTTTGAGGATGGCGACCCCAGCACAGATACGCAGTATTTT. Amino acid sequence: CASFEDGDPSTDTQYF.

The V and J genes are TRBV2 and TRBJ1-2, with D possibly TRBD1 on 5 matching bases. Trimming pared 5 bases from V and 4 bases from J, leaving 11 bases between. The CDR3 has 13 amino acids. From germline, CDR1 is SNHLY and CDR2 FYNNEI. The CDR3 bases are TGTGCCAGCAGTCCGGGCGGGGGCTATGGCTACACCTTC. Translation gives CASSPGGGYGYTF.

The genes are TRBV18 and TRBJ2-3, with 9 bases fitting TRBD2. Germline V lookup: CDR1 KGHSH, CDR2 LQKENI. J lost 4 bases, V lost 3 bases, and 5 bases had no gene match. The CDR3 is 15 amino acids. DNA for the CDR3: TGTGCCAGCTCACCGGCGGCGGGAGGGGCAGATACGCAGTATTTT. Translating gives CASSPAAGGADTQYF.

The J gene is TRBJ1-4, the V gene TRBV2; D ambiguous. Per the germline V gene, CDR1 is SNHLY and CDR2 is FYNNEI. V lost 8 bases, J lost 5 bases, and 9 bases lay in between. This CDR3 is built from 12 residues. The CDR3 region has the DNA TGTGCCAGCGAGAGGCAAAATGAAAAACTGTTTTTT. This gives the protein CASERQNEKLFF.

CDR3: CASSQSTGTQPQHF. The CDR3 DNA sequence: TGCGCCAGCAGCCAATCGACAGGGACGCAGCCCCAGCATTTT. The chain employs TRBV4-3 and TRBJ1-5, with 7 bases fitting TRBD1. Germline CDR1 reads LGHNA; CDR2 reads YSLEER. V dropped 2 bases and J dropped 7; count of bases not matched to a gene: 5. The CDR3 contains 14 residues.

The rearrangement joins TRBV30 to TRBJ1-5; D unclear. Trimming shortened V by 0 bases and J by 6 bases, and 9 bases separated the two germline ends. From germline, CDR1 is GTSNPN and CDR2 SVGIG (reference sequence). The CDR3 totals 13 residues. The CDR3 DNA follows: TGTGCCTGGAGTGTAAACGAGGGTCAGCCCCAGCATTTT. Translated: CAWSVNEGQPQHF.